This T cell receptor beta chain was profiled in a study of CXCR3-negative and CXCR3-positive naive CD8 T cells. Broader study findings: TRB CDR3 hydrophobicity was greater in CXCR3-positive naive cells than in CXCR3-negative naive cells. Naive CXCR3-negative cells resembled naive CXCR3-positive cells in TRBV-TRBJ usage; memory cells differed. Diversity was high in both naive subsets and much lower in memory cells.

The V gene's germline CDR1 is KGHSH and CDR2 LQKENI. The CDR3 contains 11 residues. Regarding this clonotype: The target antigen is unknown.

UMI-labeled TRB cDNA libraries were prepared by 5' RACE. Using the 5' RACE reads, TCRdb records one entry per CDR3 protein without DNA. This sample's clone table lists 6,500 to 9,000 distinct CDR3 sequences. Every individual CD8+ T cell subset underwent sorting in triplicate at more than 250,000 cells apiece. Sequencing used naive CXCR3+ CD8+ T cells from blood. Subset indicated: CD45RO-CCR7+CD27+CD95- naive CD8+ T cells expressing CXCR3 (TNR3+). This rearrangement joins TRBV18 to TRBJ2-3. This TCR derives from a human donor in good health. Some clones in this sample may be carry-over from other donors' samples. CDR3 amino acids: CASSAADTQYF.